The 15 T cell receptor beta chains below were found in one sample sequenced in a study of blood T cell repertoires in COVID-19. Clones were sequenced by immunoSEQ multiplex PCR, and TCRdb holds only the in-frame ones, with some missing. Of around 230,000 clones listed, approximately 84% were seen once; the top ten hold about 15%. Sequenced material: PBMCs or T cells enriched from blood (not recorded which). The source of these receptors is a man aged 35 to 55 who had recovered from COVID-19.

CDR3 sequence (DNA): TGTGCCAGCAGCGATAGATCGAACACTGAAGCTTTCTTT. This gives the protein CASSDRSNTEAFF. The V call is TRBV12-3 or TRBV12-4, the J call TRBJ1-1; D is undetermined. This CDR3 region has 13 residues. V lost 6 bases and J lost 1, with 9 bases in between.

This clone was picked up one time. The chain's CDR3 is CASSSRGSPQFF. The DNA for the CDR3 is TGTGCCAGCAGTTCCCGGGGGTCTCCGCAGTTCTTC. This chain connects TRBV12-3 or TRBV12-4 to TRBJ2-1; D might be TRBD2 (6 bases). There are 12 residues in the CDR3. V was pared by 4 bases and J by 12 bases, with 13 bases between.

V usage is TRBV7-2 and J usage is TRBJ1-1; no firm D call. The CDR3 consists of 14 residues. Deletions cut 4 bases from V and 0 bases from J, with 9 bases between. In germline, CDR1 is SGHTA, CDR2 FQGNSA. CDR3: CASSSEALNTEAFF. The CDR3 bases are TGTGCCAGCAGCTCAGAGGCCCTGAACACTGAAGCTTTCTTT.

The rearrangement uses TRBV28 and TRBJ2-2, with 12 positions matching TRBD1. The V gene's germline CDR1 is MDHEN and CDR2 SYDVKM. V dropped 4 bases and J dropped 6; count of bases not matched to a gene: 9. The CDR3 sequence is 17 residues long. CDR3 sequence: CASSSVWGQGAAGELFF. The DNA of the CDR3 is TGTGCCAGCAGTTCTGTATGGGGACAGGGGGCGGCCGGGGAGCTGTTTTTT. The entire variable domain, with the rest obtained from reference TRBV28 and TRBJ2-2, is as follows: DVKVTQSSRYLVKRTGEKVFLECVQDMDHENMFWYRQDPGLGLRLIYFSYDVKMKEKGDIPEGYSVSREKKERFSLILESASTNQTSMYLCASSSVWGQGAAGELFFGEGSRLTVL.

The rearrangement links TRBV28 to TRBJ1-5, with no clear D. Germline V gene lookup returns CDR1 MDHEN and CDR2 SYDVKM. This CDR3 comprises 15 residues. The V end lost 6 bases, the J end lost 3 bases, and 15 bases lay between the germline ends. The DNA of the CDR3 is TGTGCCAGCAGCTCCGGTCAGGCTTACAATCAGCCCCAGCATTTT. Residues: CASSSGQAYNQPQHF.

The chain uses TRBV29-1 and TRBJ2-5, with D tentatively TRBD1 (5 bases). This CDR3 contains 13 residues. Germline V CDR1 and CDR2: SQVTM, ANQGSEA. Trimming cost V 1 base and J 5 bases, with 11 bases left between them. Here the CDR3 reads CSVEGRGRETQYF. The DNA for the CDR3 is TGCAGCGTTGAAGGAAGGGGAAGGGAGACCCAGTACTTC.

The chain has TRBV5-1 and TRBJ2-4, with TRBD1 as a possible D gene (6 bases). The CDR3 spans 15 residues. Trimming cost V 0 bases and J 5 bases, with 12 bases left between them. Germline-derived CDR1 and CDR2 are SGHRS and YFSETQ. The CDR3 loop reads CASSLGTGRENIQYF. CDR3 bases: TGCGCCAGCAGCTTGGGAACAGGGAGAGAAAACATTCAGTACTTC.

This clone was seen a single time. The chain combines TRBV9 with TRBJ2-5; the match to TRBD2 covers 9 bases. Germline V gene lookup returns CDR1 SGDLS and CDR2 YYNGEE. V shed 1 base and J 3 bases; nucleotides not matched to a gene: 4. The CDR3 contains 15 residues. CDR3 amino acids: CASSVNSGGKETQYF. The CDR3 bases are TGTGCCAGCAGCGTAAACAGCGGGGGGAAAGAGACCCAGTACTTC.

The rearrangement joins TRBV25-1 to TRBJ1-5; 8 nucleotides line up with TRBD1. With V trimmed by 1 base and J by 6 bases, 5 bases remained unmatched. The CDR3 sequence is 15 residues long. The germline gives CDR1 MGHDK, CDR2 SYGVNS. The CDR3 DNA reads as TGTGCCAGCAGTGAATCGGCAGGGGGCGGTCAGCCCCAGCATTTT. It translates to CASSESAGGGQPQHF.

V and J are TRBV3-1 (or the pseudogene TRBV3-2) and TRBJ2-3; D possibly corresponds to TRBD2 (5 bases). Trimming left V 1 base short and J 2 bases short, with 7 bases between. The CDR3 has 14 amino acids. CDR1 and CDR2 (germline): LGHDT, YNNKEL (reference sequence). In DNA, the CDR3 is TGTGCCAGCAGCCAAGGACTACCCACAGATACGCAGTATTTT. Protein sequence: CASSQGLPTDTQYF.

The V call is TRBV5-1, the J call TRBJ2-5; TRBD1 aligns across 10 bases. J gave up 7 bases and V 0 bases, and 3 bases lay outside the gene matches. The length of the CDR3 is 14 residues. Germline assignment: CDR1 SGHRS and CDR2 YFSETQ. The CDR3 bases are TGCGCCAGCAGCTTGGGACAGGGGGCAGGGACCCAGTACTTC. Its translation is CASSLGQGAGTQYF. Variable domain in full (rest from reference TRBV5-1 and TRBJ2-5): KAGVTQTPRYLIKTRGQQVTLSCSPISGHRSVSWYQQTPGQGLQFLFEYFSETQRNKGNFPGRFSGRQFSNSRSEMNVSTLELGDSALYLCASSLGQGAGTQYFGPGTRLLVL.

The chain uses TRBV2 and TRBJ2-7; the match to TRBD1 covers 7 bases. Germline CDR1 and CDR2: SNHLY and FYNNEI. The CDR3 totals 14 residues. V lost 3 bases to trimming and J lost 3 bases; unmatched junction nucleotides: 5. CDR3 coding DNA: TGTGCCAGCAGTGAGTTGGGACAGCTCTACGAGCAGTACTTC. Amino acid sequence: CASSELGQLYEQYF.

V and J are TRBV28 and TRBJ1-5; 8 bases line up with TRBD1. The CDR3 runs 16 residues. Germline CDR1 MDHEN, CDR2 SYDVKM. V was pared by 5 bases and J by 6 bases, with 12 bases of the junction left unmatched. This chain's CDR3 is CASSSLTGGKGQPQHF. As DNA, the CDR3 is TGTGCCAGCAGTAGTCTTACAGGGGGTAAGGGTCAGCCCCAGCATTTT.

J is TRBJ2-7 and V is TRBV19; no definite D call. Trimming left V 5 bases short and J 7 bases short, with 12 bases between. The CDR3 is 12 amino acids. Looked up from germline, CDR1 is LNHDA and CDR2 is SQIVND (reference sequence). The CDR3 coding sequence is TGTGCCAGTAGTTTCGGTGAGAGGGAGCAGTACTTC. Translation gives CASSFGEREQYF.

This clone appeared a single time. The rearrangement links TRBV29-1 to TRBJ2-3; 8 bases are shared with TRBD2. After removal of 6 bases from V and 5 bases from J, the junction contained 7 bases not matched to a gene. The CDR3 has 13 amino acids. CDR1 and CDR2 (germline): SQVTM, ANQGSEA. The CDR3 sequence: CSVKRELVDTQYF. For the CDR3, the DNA is TGCAGCGTCAAGCGGGAGTTAGTAGATACGCAGTATTTT.